Shown below are 31 T cell receptor beta chains from a single sample sequenced in a study of blood T cell repertoires in COVID-19. Assay used: immunoSEQ multiplex PCR; TCRdb lists only in-frame clones, some missing. The sample has about 250,000 clones, around 82% seen once. The sequenced sample consisted of peripheral blood. The receptors come from a woman over 75 with active or convalescent COVID-19.

This clone was seen more than once but under ten times. The chain employs TRBV5-1 and TRBJ2-7; no definite D call. V lost 4 bases and J lost 0, with 5 bases in between. Germline values: CDR1 SGHRS, CDR2 YFSETQ. This CDR3 comprises 12 residues. CDR3 in amino acids: CASSASSYEQYF. Written as DNA, the CDR3 is TGCGCCAGCAGCGCCAGCTCCTACGAGCAGTACTTC.

This clone was seen a handful of times. This chain links TRBV30 with TRBJ1-5; D is ambiguous. CDR1 and CDR2 (germline): GTSNPN, SVGIG (reference sequence). The CDR3 spans 13 residues. Trimming removed 6 bases from V and 5 bases from J, with 14 bases in between. This CDR3 reads CACSGEWDQPQHF. The CDR3 region has the DNA TGTGCCTGTTCCGGGGAGTGGGATCAGCCCCAGCATTTT. The full variable domain, its missing parts supplied by reference TRBV30 and TRBJ1-5, is SQTIHQWPATLVQPVGSPLSLECTVEGTSNPNLYWYRQAAGRGLQLLFYSVGIGQISSEVPQNLSASRPQDRQFILSSKKLLLSDSGFYLCACSGEWDQPQHFGDGTRLSIL.

CDR3 residues: CASSQISGTQVYF. CDR3 sequence (DNA): TGTGCCAGCAGCCAAATCTCCGGGACACAAGTTTACTTC. V gene TRBV4-2 combines with J gene TRBJ2-7; D perhaps matches TRBD1 (6 bases). Trimming left V 2 bases short and J 13 bases short, with 18 bases between. The CDR3 spans 13 residues. Germline CDR1 is LGHNA and CDR2 is YNFKEQ.

V is TRBV6-5 and J is TRBJ1-1, with TRBD1 as a possible D gene (6 bases). The CDR3 has 15 residues. CDR1 and CDR2 from the germline V gene are MNHEY and SVGAGI. The V end was cut by 2 bases, the J end by 2 bases, with 12 bases between. The chain's CDR3 is CASSYRAGVNTEAFF. CDR3 DNA: TGTGCCAGCAGTTACAGAGCAGGGGTAAACACTGAAGCTTTCTTT.

This sequence joins TRBV5-1 and TRBJ1-4, with D possibly TRBD1 on 5 matching bases. Germline CDR1 reads SGHRS; CDR2 reads YFSETQ. CDR3 size: 16 residues. The germline V and J ends were trimmed by 4 bases and 4 bases, with 17 bases remaining between them. The CDR3 DNA reads as TGCGCCAGCAGCCCATGGCCAGGGTCCCGTAATGAAAAACTGTTTTTT. As protein: CASSPWPGSRNEKLFF.

The J gene is TRBJ1-3, the V gene TRBV2; the D is unclear. The CDR3 has 12 amino acids. In germline, CDR1 is SNHLY, CDR2 FYNNEI. Trimming cost V 8 bases and J 2 bases, with 7 bases left between them. CDR3 DNA sequence: TGTGCCAGCGGTGTAACTGGAAACACCATATATTTT. It translates to CASGVTGNTIYF.

The chain links TRBV5-1 to TRBJ2-5; perhaps TRBD2 as D (5 bases). V was clipped by 4 bases and J by 5 bases, with 15 bases between them. This CDR3 is built from 14 residues. The V gene's germline CDR1 is SGHRS and CDR2 YFSETQ. CDR3 amino acids: CASSLDSRGETQYF. The CDR3 bases are TGCGCCAGCAGCCTGGATTCCCGAGGGGAGACCCAGTACTTC.

V is TRBV19 and J is TRBJ2-2; weak D call: TRBD1 (6 bases). The CDR3 is 16 amino acids. CDR1 is LNHDA, CDR2 SQIVND, per germline (reference sequence). The V gene lost 6 bases and the J gene lost 7 bases, with 21 bases spanning the gap. The CDR3 here is CASRTGQGVVSGELFF. The CDR3, as DNA: TGTGCCAGTAGAACGGGACAAGGCGTGGTCAGCGGGGAGCTGTTTTTT.

This clone was observed a handful of times. The rearrangement joins TRBV2 to TRBJ1-5; a possible D gene is TRBD1 (5 bases). Germline lookup yields CDR1 SNHLY and CDR2 FYNNEI. The CDR3 covers 13 residues. Trimming left V 7 bases short and J 15 bases short, with 22 bases between. The CDR3 nucleotides read TGTGCCAGCAAGGATCAACGGGGGGGATATGGGCATTTT. Its protein product is CASKDQRGGYGHF. Based on the CDR3 plus reference TRBV2 and TRBJ1-5, the full variable domain is EPEVTQTPSHQVTQMGQEVILRCVPISNHLYFYWYRQILGQKVEFLVSFYNNEISEKSEIFDDQFSVERPDGSNFTLKIRSTKLEDSAMYFCASKDQRGGYGHFGDGTRLSIL.

Concerning this clone itself: At one end the junction does not follow the germline gene, possibly because of a read error. The chain employs TRBV7-2 and TRBJ2-1, with D tentatively TRBD1 (5 bases). This CDR3 is 15 amino acids long. The germline V gene has CDR1 SGHTA and CDR2 FQGNSA. The CDR3 DNA sequence: TGTGCCAGCACCTTAATGTGGGGAAGGGGCCATGAGCAGTTCTTC. Translated, it gives CASTLMWGRGHEQFF.

The gene calls are TRBV18 and TRBJ1-3; no clear D. This CDR3 has 15 residues. Germline CDR1 is KGHSH and CDR2 is LQKENI. Deletions cut 3 bases from V and 0 bases from J, with 9 bases between. CDR3: CASSPGVRSGNTIYF. In DNA, the CDR3 is TGTGCCAGCTCACCGGGCGTCCGCTCTGGAAACACCATATATTTT.

The rearrangement links TRBV7-8 to TRBJ2-1, with 8 bases matching TRBD1. Germline values: CDR1 SGHVS, CDR2 FQNEAQ. The CDR3 extends over 15 amino acids. V was clipped by 5 bases and J by 6 bases; unmatched bases: 9. The CDR3 spells CASSIDRGDANEQFF. The CDR3, as DNA: TGTGCCAGCAGCATTGACAGGGGAGACGCCAATGAGCAGTTCTTC.

This rearrangement joins TRBV6-4 to TRBJ2-2; TRBD2 is a possible D gene (5 bases). The germline V and J ends were trimmed by 1 base and 5 bases, with 11 bases remaining between them. The CDR3 is 15 amino acids. CDR1 is MRHNA and CDR2 is SNTAGT in the germline V gene. CDR3 sequence (DNA): TGTGCCAGCAGTGACTTACCGGGATCAACCGGGGAGCTGTTTTTT. Its protein is CASSDLPGSTGELFF.

The genes are TRBV6-5 and TRBJ1-6, with TRBD1 matching 9 bases. The CDR3 sequence is 16 residues long. The V gene end was trimmed by 0 bases and the J gene end by 8 bases; junction bases not matched to a gene: 5. The germline V gene encodes CDR1 MNHEY and CDR2 SVGAGI. The chain's CDR3 is CASSYSPGQGDSPLHF. DNA for the CDR3: TGTGCCAGCAGTTACTCTCCGGGACAGGGTGATTCACCCCTCCACTTT.

The chain combines TRBV30 with TRBJ2-3; no definite D call. The CDR3 has 13 residues. The germline gives CDR1 GTSNPN, CDR2 SVGIG (reference sequence). The V and J ends lost 4 bases and 6 bases respectively, with 14 bases between them. In DNA form, the CDR3 reads TGTGCCTGGATCGAGGTTGACCGGGATACGCAGTATTTT. Protein sequence: CAWIEVDRDTQYF.

The CDR3 is CASSLDTVNQPQHF. The CDR3 DNA follows: TGTGCCAGCAGCTTGGACACAGTGAATCAGCCCCAGCATTTT. This rearrangement joins TRBV7-8 to TRBJ1-5; D may be TRBD1 (5 bases). Germline assignment: CDR1 SGHVS and CDR2 FQNEAQ. V lost 3 bases and J lost 4, with 10 bases in between. The CDR3 has 14 amino acids.

The rearrangement joins TRBV27 to TRBJ2-3; 8 positions match TRBD2. CDR1 is MNHEY, CDR2 SMNVEV, per germline (reference sequence). The CDR3 is 15 amino acids. The trim removed 4 bases at V and 1 base at J, leaving 4 bases unmatched. CDR3 coding DNA: TGTGCCAGCAGTTACAGCGGGAGTGGCACAGATACGCAGTATTTT. As protein: CASSYSGSGTDTQYF.

This chain uses TRBV7-9 with TRBJ2-3; unclear D gene. The CDR3 extends over 14 amino acids. CDR1 and CDR2 (germline): SEHNR, FQNEAQ (reference sequence). V shed 8 bases and J shed 4 bases, with 16 bases lying between them. The CDR3, as DNA: TGTGCCAGCGAAGTAGTAGATCCTCCAGATACGCAGTATTTT. It specifies CASEVVDPPDTQYF.

The genes are TRBV28 and TRBJ1-4; the match to TRBD1 covers 9 bases. The germline V gene encodes CDR1 MDHEN and CDR2 SYDVKM. The CDR3 loop spans 16 amino acids. Germline trimming cut 5 bases from V and 5 bases from J; bases unmatched to any gene: 9. CDR3 in amino acids: CASSPPGTGLNEKLFF. For the CDR3, the DNA is TGTGCCAGCAGTCCACCAGGGACAGGGCTAAATGAAAAACTGTTTTTT.

The chain is built from TRBV5-1 and TRBJ2-5, with a tentative D call TRBD1 (5 bases). V shed 4 bases and J shed 4 bases, with 11 bases lying between them. Per the germline V gene, CDR1 is SGHRS and CDR2 is YFSETQ. The CDR3 totals 13 residues. CDR3 sequence reads: CASSGHLGETQYF. As DNA, the CDR3 is TGCGCCAGCAGCGGACATCTCGGAGAGACCCAGTACTTC.

The chain joins TRBV1 to TRBJ1-2; TRBD1, the D gene given by the table, was not confirmed from the DNA. TRBV1 is annotated as a pseudogene. The CDR3 is made up of 13 amino acids. CDR3 coding DNA: TGCACCAGCAGCCTACAGGGGGCGACCGGCTACACCTTC. Encoded protein: CTSSLQGATGYTF.

The chain couples TRBV19 to TRBJ2-7; 9 bases match TRBD1. This CDR3 contains 13 residues. Germline V gene sequence: CDR1 LNHDA, CDR2 SQIVND (reference sequence). V lost 5 bases and J lost 3; bases outside the gene matches: 2. CDR3 nucleotides: TGTGCCAGTAGTCCGACAGGGGGCTACGAGCAGTACTTC. Translating it yields CASSPTGGYEQYF.

The rearrangement joins TRBV7-9 to TRBJ2-1; 7 bases are shared with TRBD1. Germline trimming cut 1 base from V and 1 base from J; bases unmatched to any gene: 1. CDR3 length: 15 residues. Germline values: CDR1 SEHNR, CDR2 FQNEAQ (reference sequence). In DNA, the CDR3 is TGTGCCAGCAGCTTAGGGGGACAGTCCTACAATGAGCAGTTCTTC. Protein product: CASSLGGQSYNEQFF.

The chain combines TRBV14 with TRBJ1-1, with 8 bases identical to TRBD1. Germline V gene lookup returns CDR1 SGHDN and CDR2 FVKESK. The CDR3 extends over 15 amino acids. The trim removed 4 bases at V and 5 bases at J, leaving 9 bases unmatched. In nucleotides, the CDR3 is TGTGCCAGCAGCCGAAACGGACAGGGACGGACTGAAGCTTTCTTT. It encodes CASSRNGQGRTEAFF.

V is TRBV6-5 and J is TRBJ2-7, with 11 nucleotides matching TRBD1. The CDR3 runs 14 residues. Losses at the gene ends were 5 bases for V and 3 bases for J; bases not matched to a gene: 3. Germline values: CDR1 MNHEY, CDR2 SVGAGI. The CDR3 DNA follows: TGTGCCAGCAGTATGGGACAGGGGGTCTACGAGCAGTACTTC. It specifies CASSMGQGVYEQYF.

The chain recombines TRBV18 with TRBJ1-4, with D hard to call. Germline V gene sequence: CDR1 KGHSH, CDR2 LQKENI. This CDR3 spans 15 amino acids. V lost 0 bases to trimming and J lost 4 bases, with 9 bases between them. DNA for the CDR3: TGTGCCAGCTCACCACCGGGAGCCCTTAATGAAAAACTGTTTTTT. Translating gives CASSPPGALNEKLFF.

The chain uses TRBV5-1 and TRBJ2-7, with 10 bases matching TRBD2. Per the germline V gene, CDR1 is SGHRS and CDR2 is YFSETQ. V dropped 4 bases and J dropped 2; count of bases not matched to a gene: 6. The CDR3 spans 15 residues. The CDR3 protein is CASSPGLADPYEQYF. The CDR3 DNA sequence: TGCGCCAGCAGCCCAGGACTAGCGGATCCCTACGAGCAGTACTTC.

This clone was found a few times. The chain recombines TRBV2 with TRBJ2-2; the D is unclear. V was clipped by 4 bases and J by 4 bases, with 10 bases between them. Germline V gene sequence: CDR1 SNHLY, CDR2 FYNNEI. CDR3 length: 14 residues. The CDR3 protein is CASSVLRFTGELFF. The CDR3 DNA reads as TGTGCCAGCAGTGTTTTGAGATTCACCGGGGAGCTGTTTTTT.

This chain connects TRBV4-1 to TRBJ1-2, with no clear D. The CDR3 is 17 residues long. Germline V lookup: CDR1 MGHRA, CDR2 YSYEKL. V lost 1 base and J 4 bases, leaving 19 bases between the germline ends. The CDR3 region is CASSQVHPDSRFYGYTF. The CDR3 DNA reads TGCGCCAGCAGCCAAGTTCATCCGGACTCACGATTCTATGGCTACACCTTC.

The chain combines TRBV15 with TRBJ1-4; D is undetermined. Germline V CDR1 and CDR2: LNHNV, YYDKDF (reference sequence). CDR3 length equals 15 residues. Trimming left V 0 bases short and J 0 bases short, with 5 bases between. CDR3 in DNA: TGTGCCACCAGCAGAGATCTTGCAACTAATGAAAAACTGTTTTTT. Encoded protein: CATSRDLATNEKLFF.

This clone has more than one count but fewer than ten. The chain combines TRBV7-9 with TRBJ1-2; 7 bases are a match to TRBD1. The CDR3 covers 15 residues. V gave up 5 bases and J gave up 3 bases; unmatched junction bases: 9. Germline V gene sequence: CDR1 SEHNR, CDR2 FQNEAQ (reference sequence). This CDR3 reads CASSQADRPHYGYTF. Written as DNA, the CDR3 is TGTGCCAGCAGCCAAGCGGACAGGCCACACTATGGCTACACCTTC.